Detailed here is one TCR beta chain. The entry originates in a study of blood T cell repertoires in COVID-19. Authors' methods: Estimation of nucleated cell counts was performed using reference gene primer amplification. Only in-frame clones appear in the TCRdb table, and some are missing; sequencing was by immunoSEQ multiplex PCR. V, J and clone size were drawn from that table, and D and trimming were deduced from the DNA. This table has about 480,000 clones, more than 75% appearing once. Trimming removed 1 base from V and 1 base from J, with 20 bases in between. Looked up from germline, CDR1 is SEHNR and CDR2 is FQNEAQ (reference sequence). This CDR3 contains 19 residues.

The rearrangement links TRBV7-9 to TRBJ2-1, with a tentative D call TRBD1 (5 bases). Sequenced input: PBMCs or T cells enriched from blood (not recorded which). This clonotype originated in a woman between 40 and 50 years old who had recovered from COVID-19. CDR3: CASSLGWGKLLPSYNEQFF. For the CDR3, the DNA is TGTGCCAGCAGCTTAGGATGGGGCAAGCTCCTACCGTCCTACAATGAGCAGTTCTTC.